Below, 29 T cell receptor beta chains from the same sample are listed, as sequenced in a study of blood T cells in healthy people across ages. Together with a sample-barcoded 5' primer, a J-beta primer mix was included in a second PCR lasting about 7 to 11 cycles. Using its own MiXCR run on the 5' RACE reads, TCRdb lists one record per CDR3 protein. The table shows 850,000 to 1,100,000 distinct CDR3 sequences, with roughly two fifths occurring only once. Input material: blood. The receptors derive from a man between 18 and 29 years old in good health.

This clonotype has just a few counts. This chain connects TRBV13 to TRBJ1-6, with D tentatively TRBD1 (6 bases). The CDR3 consists of 16 residues. Germline V gene lookup returns CDR1 PRHDT and CDR2 FYEKMQ (reference sequence). Trimming left V 7 bases short and J 5 bases short, with 18 bases between. The CDR3 loop reads CASTIKGGANNSPLHF. The CDR3 region has the DNA TGTGCCAGCACCATTAAGGGGGGGGCAAATAATTCACCCCTCCACTTT.

The chain joins TRBV7-2 to TRBJ2-1; 10 bases align to TRBD2. The length of the CDR3 is 16 residues. The junction had 5 bases not matched to a gene; V was cut back by 1 base and J by 5 bases. Per germline, CDR1 SGHTA and CDR2 FQGNSA. The CDR3: CASSLVGSGGNNEQFF. Here the CDR3 DNA reads TGTGCCAGCAGCTTAGTGGGTAGCGGGGGGAACAATGAGCAGTTCTTC.

Remarks on this clonotype: This may come from a read error, since a much larger clone is one base off. The V gene is TRBV20-1, the J gene TRBJ2-3; the match to TRBD2 covers 7 bases. CDR3 length equals 15 residues. CDR1 and CDR2 from the germline V gene are DFQATT and SNEGSKA (reference sequence). V dropped 6 bases and J dropped 1; count of bases not matched to a gene: 10. CDR3 sequence reads: CSANPFSGRTDTQYF. CDR3 DNA sequence: TGCAGTGCAAACCCTTTTAGCGGGCGCACAGATACGCAGTATTTT.

The V call is TRBV7-3, the J call TRBJ2-2; the D is unclear. With 2 bases removed from V and 6 bases from J, the gap between germline ends came to 10 bases. CDR3 length: 14 residues. Germline CDR1 reads SGHTA; CDR2 reads FQGTGA. CDR3 coding DNA: TGTGCCAGCAGCTTAGTCCGGCAAGCCGGGGAGCTGTTTTTT. Translating gives CASSLVRQAGELFF.

On this clonotype itself: A much larger clone is a single base away; this may be a read error. The chain recombines TRBV20-1 with TRBJ1-2, with D hard to call. CDR1 is DFQATT, CDR2 SNEGSKA, per germline (reference sequence). The CDR3 has 12 amino acids. Written as DNA, the CDR3 is TGCAGTGTTAGAACGTCTATATATGGCTACACCTTC. This codes for CSVRTSIYGYTF.

The gene calls are TRBV12-3 or TRBV12-4 and TRBJ2-3; D may match TRBD1 or TRBD2 (7 bases each). The CDR3 has 15 amino acids. V was trimmed by 6 bases and J by 1 base, leaving 14 bases between them. This CDR3 is CASSFRGGGTDTQYF. In DNA form, the CDR3 reads TGTGCCAGCAGCTTCAGGGGGGGCGGCACAGATACGCAGTATTTT.

This clonotype came up many times. V is TRBV28 and J is TRBJ1-1, with 7 bases lining up with TRBD1. CDR3 size: 12 residues. Germline CDR1 MDHEN, CDR2 SYDVKM. V lost 4 bases and J lost 4; bases outside the gene matches: 0. CDR3 DNA sequence: TGTGCCAGCAGTTCAGGGGGCACTGAAGCTTTCTTT. Encoded protein: CASSSGGTEAFF.

This clonotype came up a few times. V gene TRBV20-1 combines with J gene TRBJ2-3; possibly TRBD1 for D (5 bases). Germline V gene sequence: CDR1 DFQATT, CDR2 SNEGSKA (reference sequence). Trimming took 3 bases from V and 1 from J, leaving 14 bases between them. The CDR3 totals 15 residues. The CDR3 nucleotides read TGCAGTGCTAGTTCCGTTTCCAGGGGCACAGATACGCAGTATTTT. It specifies CSASSVSRGTDTQYF.

This clonotype turned up a few times. This rearrangement joins TRBV6-2 or TRBV6-3 to TRBJ2-7; 7 bases align to TRBD2. The CDR3 loop spans 18 amino acids. CDR1 is MNHEY and CDR2 is SVGEGT in the germline V gene. V lost 5 bases, J lost 0 bases, and 16 bases stayed unmatched. CDR3 protein: CASSPQDFGREGSYEQYF. CDR3 DNA: TGTGCCAGCAGTCCCCAGGACTTTGGCAGGGAGGGCTCCTACGAGCAGTACTTC.

This chain uses TRBV12-3 or TRBV12-4 with TRBJ1-2, with D unclear. The CDR3 runs to 13 residues. V lost 5 bases and J 3 bases, leaving 10 bases between the germline ends. CDR3 nucleotide sequence: TGTGCCAGCAGTCAAGTTATTCACTATGGCTACACCTTC. Its translation is CASSQVIHYGYTF.

This chain uses TRBV20-1 with TRBJ1-6; D is unresolved. The V end was cut by 2 bases, the J end by 6 bases, with 8 bases between. Per the germline V gene, CDR1 is DFQATT and CDR2 is SNEGSKA (reference sequence). The CDR3 has 13 residues. CDR3 nucleotide sequence: TGCAGTGCTAGATCCGGGTCTAATTCACCCCTCCACTTT. The encoded protein is CSARSGSNSPLHF.

There are a few counts of this clonotype. The chain links TRBV6-2 or TRBV6-3 to TRBJ1-5, with D tentatively TRBD1 (6 bases). From germline, CDR1 is MNHEY and CDR2 SVGEGT. This CDR3 is 19 amino acids long. The V end lost 2 bases, the J end lost 1 base, and 21 bases lay between the germline ends. DNA of the CDR3: TGTGCCAGCAGTTACGGGCAGGACAGTTTCCCTGGGAGCAATCAGCCCCAGCATTTT. As protein: CASSYGQDSFPGSNQPQHF.

The chain couples TRBV27 to TRBJ1-2, with D maybe TRBD1 (5 bases). CDR3 size: 13 residues. The V and J ends lost 4 bases and 4 bases respectively, with 10 bases between them. From germline, CDR1 is MNHEY and CDR2 SMNVEV (reference sequence). CDR3 nucleotide sequence: TGTGCCAGCAGTTGGGACGGAAGCTATGGCTACACCTTC. This sequence encodes CASSWDGSYGYTF.

The chain combines TRBV23-1 with TRBJ2-3; D remains ambiguous. TRBV23-1 is assigned to the ORF class and has an uncertain function. V dropped 8 bases and J dropped 0 bases, with 12 bases sitting between them. The CDR3 spans 14 residues. The CDR3 DNA is TGCGCCAGCTCCTCGTGCGGCAGCACAGATACGCAGTATTTT. It is translated as CASSSCGSTDTQYF.

The gene calls are TRBV4-1 and TRBJ1-4; D is uncertain. Germline CDR1 is MGHRA and CDR2 is YSYEKL. CDR3 length: 19 amino acids. V shed 0 bases and J shed 4 bases, with 21 bases lying between them. The DNA of the CDR3 is TGCGCCAGCAGCCAAGATAGTATAAGGGAGGTTTATAGTAATGAAAAACTGTTTTTT. This gives the protein CASSQDSIREVYSNEKLFF.

The chain is built from TRBV10-3 and TRBJ1-6; possible D gene TRBD1, 6 bases. The germline V and J ends were trimmed by 5 bases and 9 bases, with 11 bases remaining between them. CDR1 ENHRY and CDR2 SYGVKD come from the germline V gene. The CDR3 length is 13 residues. In DNA, the CDR3 is TGTGCCATCAGTTCGAGGGGGAGTTCACCCCTCCACTTT. This translates into CAISSRGSSPLHF.

V usage is TRBV20-1 and J usage is TRBJ1-4, with 11 bases fitting TRBD1. The CDR3 extends over 12 amino acids. Germline V gene sequence: CDR1 DFQATT, CDR2 SNEGSKA (reference sequence). The DNA for the CDR3 is TGCAGGGGGGGACAGGGGGGCGAAAAACTGTTTTTT. It translates to CRGGQGGEKLFF.

The chain employs TRBV7-2 and TRBJ2-5, with a possible D match to TRBD1 (6 bases). Per the germline V gene, CDR1 is SGHTA and CDR2 is FQGNSA. CDR3 length: 15 residues. Trimming removed 3 bases from V and 0 bases from J, with 11 bases in between. The CDR3 sequence: CASSLGASYQETQYF. CDR3 DNA: TGTGCCAGCAGCTTGGGGGCCTCGTACCAAGAGACCCAGTACTTC. Looking up the rest from reference TRBV7-2 and TRBJ2-5 gives the full variable domain: GAGVSQSPSNKVTEKGKDVELRCDPISGHTALYWYRQSLGQGLEFLIYFQGNSAPDKSGLPSDRFSAERTGGSVSTLTIQRTQQEDSAVYLCASSLGASYQETQYFGPGTRLLVL.

The rearrangement links TRBV18 to TRBJ2-4; D may be TRBD1 (5 bases). The CDR3 runs 13 residues. Per the germline V gene, CDR1 is KGHSH and CDR2 is LQKENI. The V and J ends lost 2 bases and 6 bases respectively, with 8 bases between them. The CDR3 DNA reads as TGTGCCAGCTCACCAGGGGCATCAAACATTCAGTACTTC. This encodes CASSPGASNIQYF. The full variable domain, completed using reference TRBV18 and TRBJ2-4, is NAGVMQNPRHLVRRRGQEARLRCSPMKGHSHVYWYRQLPEEGLKFMVYLQKENIIDESGMPKERFSAEFPKEGPSILRIQQVVRGDSAAYFCASSPGASNIQYFGAGTRLSVL.

Only a few counts were recorded for this clonotype. The chain recombines TRBV13 with TRBJ1-2; D unresolved. The CDR3 is 13 residues long. V was clipped by 5 bases and J by 2 bases, with 9 bases between them. Looked up from germline, CDR1 is PRHDT and CDR2 is FYEKMQ (reference sequence). In DNA, the CDR3 is TGTGCCAGCAGCCGTCCGGAGAACTATGGCTACACCTTC. This encodes CASSRPENYGYTF.

This clonotype was recorded a few times. V and J are TRBV7-2 and TRBJ1-1; the D is unclear. Germline lookup yields CDR1 SGHTA and CDR2 FQGNSA. Trimming stripped 5 bases from V and 1 base from J, with 14 bases between. The CDR3 runs 15 residues. As DNA, the CDR3 is TGTGCCAGCAGCCCGTTTGGCCGGAGGAACACTGAAGCTTTCTTT. Translation: CASSPFGRRNTEAFF.

This clonotype was seen a few times. The rearrangement links TRBV5-6 to TRBJ1-2, with unresolved D. Deletions cut 2 bases from V and 0 bases from J, with 17 bases between. Germline lookup yields CDR1 SGHDT and CDR2 YYEEEE. The CDR3 runs to 17 residues. The DNA for the CDR3 is TGTGCCAGCAGCTTAGGCACGTCGCCCAGAGCTAACTATGGCTACACCTTC. Translating gives CASSLGTSPRANYGYTF.

This clonotype was observed a few times. The chain employs TRBV5-1 and TRBJ2-3; 7 positions agree with TRBD2. The V segment lost 0 bases and the J segment 2 bases; nucleotides outside the gene matches: 3. The CDR3 extends over 15 amino acids. The V gene's germline CDR1 is SGHRS and CDR2 YFSETQ. The CDR3 is CASSLGRGFTDTQYF. Written as DNA, the CDR3 is TGCGCCAGCAGCTTGGGGCGGGGGTTCACAGATACGCAGTATTTT.

The chain combines TRBV12-3 or TRBV12-4 with TRBJ1-3; perhaps TRBD1 as D (6 bases). V lost 4 bases and J 0 bases, leaving 13 bases between the germline ends. The CDR3 consists of 16 residues. The CDR3 region is CASSYGQRGSGNTIYF. The CDR3 DNA is TGTGCCAGCAGTTACGGACAGAGAGGCTCTGGAAACACCATATATTTT.

This chain joins TRBV10-3 and TRBJ1-4; TRBD1 agrees at 8 bases. This CDR3 has 14 residues. Germline V gene data show CDR1 as ENHRY and CDR2 as SYGVKD. V lost 5 bases, J lost 7 bases, and 6 bases stayed unmatched. The CDR3, as DNA: TGTGCCATCAGTAAAGACAGGGGTGTTGAAAAACTGTTTTTT. Protein: CAISKDRGVEKLFF.

V gene TRBV7-9 combines with J gene TRBJ1-6, with D perhaps TRBD1 (5 bases). The V end lost 6 bases, the J end lost 7 bases, and 19 bases lay between the germline ends. This CDR3 has 16 amino acids. The germline gives CDR1 SEHNR, CDR2 FQNEAQ (reference sequence). CDR3 residues: CASRPQGSFDNSPLHF. CDR3 nucleotide sequence: TGTGCCAGCAGGCCCCAGGGCTCTTTTGACAATTCACCCCTCCACTTT.

The sample holds a few counts of this clonotype. This rearrangement joins TRBV20-1 to TRBJ2-7, with 8 bases fitting TRBD2. The CDR3 contains 14 residues. After removal of 5 bases from V and 0 bases from J, the junction contained 6 bases not matched to a gene. CDR1 and CDR2 from the germline V gene are DFQATT and SNEGSKA (reference sequence). The CDR3, as DNA: TGCAGTGCTGGGGAGCGGGGGCCCTCCTACGAGCAGTACTTC. Encoded protein: CSAGERGPSYEQYF.

This clonotype was counted ten times or more. V usage is TRBV4-2 and J usage is TRBJ2-7; 8 bases line up with TRBD2. The CDR3 spans 15 residues. Germline CDR1 reads LGHNA; CDR2 reads YNFKEQ. The V segment lost 4 bases and the J segment 4 bases; nucleotides outside the gene matches: 9. In DNA form, the CDR3 reads TGTGCCAGCAGCCCCTCCGGGACTAGGGGGTACGAGCAGTACTTC. Translating gives CASSPSGTRGYEQYF.

The chain employs TRBV12-3 or TRBV12-4 and TRBJ1-1; D is uncertain. V was pared by 3 bases and J by 5 bases, with 13 bases between. The CDR3 runs 14 residues. The CDR3 region is CASSLSDQGTEAFF. Here the CDR3 DNA reads TGTGCCAGCAGTTTGTCAGACCAAGGGACTGAAGCTTTCTTT.